The 25 T cell receptor beta chains below all came from one sample that was sequenced in a study of molecular identifiers for immune sequencing clone quantification. MiXCR, run by TCRdb on the PCR reads, gives a single entry per CDR3 protein. Of hundreds of thousands of distinct CDR3 sequences listed, about 20% are singletons. Input material: naive CD8+ T cells from blood, with Jurkat cell RNA spiked in. Documented subset: FACS-sorted CD8+CD4-CCR7+CD45RA+ naive T cells. These receptors came from a human donor in good health. Some libraries in this study had Jurkat cell RNA spiked in.

This clonotype occurred many times. The rearrangement joins TRBV12-3 or TRBV12-4 to TRBJ2-7, with TRBD1 matching over 9 bases. CDR3 length: 13 amino acids. Trimming at V came to 7 bases and at J to 5 bases, leaving 6 bases not matched to a gene. CDR3 sequence reads: CASTHGQGNEQYF. In DNA form, the CDR3 reads TGTGCCAGCACACACGGACAGGGGAACGAGCAGTACTTC.

The sample holds many counts of this clonotype. The genes are TRBV19 and TRBJ1-5; D is unresolved. CDR1 is LNHDA and CDR2 is SQIVND in the germline V gene (reference sequence). Trimming removed 2 bases from V and 3 bases from J, with 8 bases in between. The CDR3 is 14 amino acids. The CDR3 is CASSITQINQPQHF. The CDR3 nucleotides read TGTGCCAGTAGTATAACGCAAATCAATCAGCCCCAGCATTTT.

This clonotype has a handful of counts. The chain employs TRBV4-1 and TRBJ2-1, with a possible D match to TRBD2 (6 bases). V was trimmed by 1 base and J by 6 bases, leaving 16 bases between them. This CDR3 contains 16 residues. Germline V gene data show CDR1 as MGHRA and CDR2 as YSYEKL. The chain's CDR3 is CASSQGTGLSANEQFF. The CDR3 coding sequence is TGCGCCAGCAGCCAAGGGACGGGACTTTCGGCCAATGAGCAGTTCTTC.

This clonotype was seen many times. The CDR3 DNA reads TGTGCCTGGAAACTAGCGGGGGACAATGAGCAGTTCTTC. Protein product: CAWKLAGDNEQFF. V gene TRBV30 combines with J gene TRBJ2-1; TRBD2 aligns across 11 bases. This CDR3 is built from 13 residues. Germline values: CDR1 GTSNPN, CDR2 SVGIG (reference sequence). V lost 4 bases, J lost 5 bases, and 1 base stayed unmatched.

Note on this clonotype: One end of the junction is discordant with germline, which a read error may explain. The chain carries TRBV11-2 and TRBJ2-1; the D gene is possibly TRBD2 (6 bases). The CDR3 covers 13 residues. Germline CDR1 SGHAT, CDR2 FQNNGV. In nucleotides, the CDR3 is TGTGCCAGCAGCTTAATGGACTACGATGAGCAGCTCTTC. Protein product: CASSLMDYDEQLF.

V is TRBV7-9 and J is TRBJ1-4; 9 bases are a match to TRBD1. V was pared by 5 bases and J by 6 bases, with 4 bases of the junction left unmatched. The germline CDR1 and CDR2 sequences are SEHNR and FQNEAQ (reference sequence). The CDR3 extends over 14 amino acids. CDR3: CASSNGTGHEKLFF. The CDR3 DNA reads TGTGCCAGCAGCAACGGGACAGGGCATGAAAAACTGTTTTTT.

The chain recombines TRBV27 with TRBJ1-1; 7 bases match TRBD1. This CDR3 is built from 18 residues. Germline lookup yields CDR1 MNHEY and CDR2 SMNVEV (reference sequence). Trimming at V came to 0 bases and at J to 7 bases, leaving 17 bases not matched to a gene. The CDR3 sequence: CASSLSVRQGWAKIEAFF. The CDR3 DNA sequence: TGTGCCAGCAGTTTATCCGTGAGACAGGGATGGGCAAAAATTGAAGCTTTCTTT.

In its sample, this clonotype was seen many times. This chain joins TRBV29-1 and TRBJ2-2; 7 bases align to TRBD1. The CDR3 is 15 residues long. Per the germline V gene, CDR1 is SQVTM and CDR2 is ANQGSEA. Trimming removed 0 bases from V and 7 bases from J; junction bases left unmatched: 8. In DNA, the CDR3 is TGCAGCGTTGAAGACCAACCAGGGGGTGACGGGGAGCTGTTTTTT. Its protein product is CSVEDQPGGDGELFF.

This clonotype was observed a few times. A much larger clone is a single base away; this may be a read error. The V call is TRBV5-6, the J call TRBJ2-5, with D uncertain. Trimming pared 1 base from V and 5 bases from J, leaving 12 bases between. CDR1 SGHDT and CDR2 YYEEEE come from the germline V gene. This CDR3 has 14 residues. The CDR3 loop is CASSLLSYGETQYF. The CDR3 bases are TGTGCCAGCAGCTTGCTCAGCTATGGGGAGACCCAGTACTTC.

This chain links TRBV5-4 with TRBJ1-2; D is uncertain. CDR1 is SGHNT, CDR2 YYREEE, per germline (reference sequence). The CDR3 loop spans 11 amino acids. Trimming left V 4 bases short and J 8 bases short, with 9 bases between. The CDR3 loop reads CASSTTAGYTF. In nucleotides, the CDR3 is TGTGCCAGCAGCACGACGGCCGGCTACACCTTC. Drawing the rest from reference TRBV5-4 and TRBJ1-2, the complete variable domain is ETGVTQSPTHLIKTRGQQVTLRCSSQSGHNTVSWYQQALGQGPQFIFQYYREEENGRGNFPPRFSGLQFPNYSSELNVNALELDDSALYLCASSTTAGYTFGSGTRLTVV.

This clonotype was recorded many times. The genes are TRBV4-3 and TRBJ1-2; no clear D. The V gene lost 1 base and the J gene lost 4 bases, with 13 bases spanning the gap. CDR1 is LGHNA, CDR2 YSLEER, per germline. CDR3 length: 15 residues. The CDR3 region has the DNA TGCGCCAGCAGCCAAGGACGGCCCGGCCCCTATGGCTACACCTTC. Its protein product is CASSQGRPGPYGYTF.

This clonotype was detected ten times or more. The chain combines TRBV10-3 with TRBJ2-1; D is possibly TRBD1 (5 bases). This CDR3 is 11 amino acids long. The V and J ends lost 6 bases and 8 bases respectively, with 8 bases between them. Germline CDR1 reads ENHRY; CDR2 reads SYGVKD. CDR3 sequence reads: CAISETDEQFF. The CDR3 DNA is TGTGCCATCAGCGAGACAGATGAGCAGTTCTTC.

This clonotype was seen many times. This sequence joins TRBV7-9 and TRBJ1-1; D is ambiguous. The CDR3 is 14 amino acids. Germline V CDR1 and CDR2: SEHNR, FQNEAQ (reference sequence). V lost 1 base to trimming and J lost 1 base, with 7 bases between them. The CDR3 here is CASSLGVSNTEAFF. CDR3 bases: TGTGCCAGCAGCTTAGGCGTCTCGAACACTGAAGCTTTCTTT.

With regard to this clonotype: This may come from a read error, since a much larger clone is one base off. The CDR3 reads CSARGHNRRGTYGQYF. DNA of the CDR3: TGCAGTGCTCGGGGTCACAACCGCCGAGGCACCTACGGGCAGTACTTC. The V gene is TRBV20-1, the J gene TRBJ2-7; D might be TRBD2 (5 bases). The germline gives CDR1 DFQATT, CDR2 SNEGSKA (reference sequence). The CDR3 is made up of 16 amino acids.

As for this clonotype: At one end, the junction sequence differs from germline, possibly due to a read error. The chain joins TRBV27 to TRBJ2-3; D tentatively fits TRBD1 or TRBD2 (6 bases each). Germline CDR1 reads MNHEY; CDR2 reads SMNVEV (reference sequence). This CDR3 has 12 amino acids. Here the CDR3 DNA reads TGTGCCGGCAGTTTGGGGGGCGATACGCAGTATTTT. This codes for CAGSLGGDTQYF.

This clonotype was seen at least ten times. This chain links TRBV11-2 with TRBJ2-1, with 7 nucleotides matching TRBD1. CDR1 and CDR2 from the germline V gene are SGHAT and FQNNGV. The V segment lost 4 bases and the J segment 3 bases; nucleotides outside the gene matches: 3. The CDR3 loop spans 14 amino acids. For the CDR3, the DNA is TGTGCCAGCAGCTACTGGGACAGCTACAATGAGCAGTTCTTC. It specifies CASSYWDSYNEQFF.

This clonotype appeared many times. J is TRBJ2-7 and V is TRBV6-5; 9 nucleotides agree with TRBD2. CDR1 is MNHEY, CDR2 SVGAGI, per germline. The CDR3 contains 15 residues. V lost 5 bases and J lost 9; bases outside the gene matches: 14. The CDR3 region has the DNA TGTGCCAGCAGTCCAACCGTAGCGGGAGCCGACGGGCAGTACTTC. Amino acid sequence: CASSPTVAGADGQYF.

This clonotype was found once. The chain joins TRBV7-9 to TRBJ2-1; no reliable D call. Germline CDR1 and CDR2: SEHNR and FQNEAQ (reference sequence). V was pared by 0 bases and J by 12 bases, with 12 bases between. CDR3 length: 13 amino acids. The CDR3 loop reads CASSLANSDGQFF. CDR3 sequence (DNA): TGTGCCAGCAGCTTAGCCAATTCAGACGGGCAGTTCTTC.

This clonotype was counted a few times. The chain joins TRBV4-3 to TRBJ2-7; 7 bases map to TRBD2. Germline values: CDR1 LGHNA, CDR2 YSLEER. V was clipped by 4 bases and J by 7 bases; unmatched bases: 16. This CDR3 has 16 amino acids. The CDR3 is CASSLDITAGRVEQYF. The CDR3 DNA reads as TGCGCCAGCAGCCTAGACATAACGGCAGGGAGGGTAGAGCAGTACTTC.

Of note for this clonotype: A much larger clone lies a single base off, so this may be a read error. The chain has TRBV7-2 and TRBJ2-1; TRBD2 agrees at 8 bases. This CDR3 contains 16 residues. The germline gives CDR1 SGHTA, CDR2 FQGNSA. CDR3 in amino acids: CASGLLQTSAYNEQFF. Written as DNA, the CDR3 is TGTGCCAGCGGCTTACTACAGACTAGCGCCTACAATGAGCAGTTCTTC.

Comment on this clonotype: A much more abundant neighbour one base away suggests this may be a read error. As the CDR3 is not closed by the conserved phenylalanine or tryptophan, this likely results from a read error. V usage is TRBV4-1 and J usage is TRBJ2-3; tentatively, D is TRBD1 or TRBD2 (6 bases each). CDR1 is MGHRA, CDR2 YSYEKL, per germline. The length of the CDR3 is 16 residues. Deletions cut 0 bases from V and 3 bases from J, with 13 bases between. The CDR3 DNA reads as TGCGCCAGCAGCCAAGATTGGTCGGGGGCGACAGATACGCAGTATTCT. This sequence encodes CASSQDWSGATDTQYS.

This clonotype appeared many times. This chain connects TRBV11-2 to TRBJ2-3; D is perhaps TRBD1 (6 bases). The germline V gene encodes CDR1 SGHAT and CDR2 FQNNGV. V lost 1 base to trimming and J lost 2 bases, with 13 bases between them. The CDR3 extends over 16 amino acids. The chain's CDR3 is CASSLGWDTITDTQYF. CDR3 DNA: TGTGCCAGCAGCTTAGGTTGGGACACCATCACAGATACGCAGTATTTT.

This chain links TRBV24-1 with TRBJ1-1; 7 bases match TRBD1. Per the germline V gene, CDR1 is KGHDR and CDR2 is SFDVKD. CDR3 length: 13 amino acids. J gave up 0 bases and V 8 bases, and 2 bases lay outside the gene matches. CDR3 protein: CATMGQLNTEAFF. The DNA of the CDR3 is TGTGCCACCATGGGACAGCTGAACACTGAAGCTTTCTTT.

This clonotype has at least ten counts. This sequence joins TRBV12-3 or TRBV12-4 and TRBJ2-7, with D perhaps matching TRBD2 (6 bases). The germline V and J ends were trimmed by 3 bases and 4 bases, with 13 bases remaining between them. The CDR3 totals 14 residues. The DNA of the CDR3 is TGTGCCAGCAGTTTTTCGGGGGTAGCGTACGAGCAGTACTTC. The encoded protein is CASSFSGVAYEQYF.

This clonotype was seen ten or more times. The chain has TRBV7-2 and TRBJ2-3; 11 positions match TRBD2. There are 18 residues in the CDR3. Germline-derived CDR1 and CDR2 are SGHTA and FQGNSA. The ends lost 3 bases at V and 1 base at J; junction bases unmatched: 9. The chain's CDR3 is CASSFSPRSGGGTDTQYF. CDR3 DNA sequence: TGTGCCAGCAGCTTCTCCCCCCGTAGCGGGGGGGGCACAGATACGCAGTATTTT.